These 20 T cell receptor beta chains were sequenced from one sample in a study of T cell responses to AZD1222 COVID-19 vaccine. Measured with immunoSEQ multiplex PCR; TCRdb has only the in-frame clones, and not every one. The sample consists of roughly 150,000 clones, 90% to 95% of them appearing once. The starting material was peripheral blood, obtained on day 0 of AZD1222 vaccination. The source is an adult in good health.

This rearrangement joins TRBV19 to TRBJ1-3; 8 bases are shared with TRBD1. The CDR3 runs to 15 residues. V lost 7 bases, J lost 0 bases, and 5 bases stayed unmatched. Germline CDR1 and CDR2: LNHDA and SQIVND (reference sequence). The CDR3 sequence is CASTVDRASGNTIYF. The CDR3 DNA is TGTGCCAGTACGGTGGACAGGGCCTCTGGAAACACCATATATTTT.

The chain carries TRBV30 and TRBJ2-3; no clear D gene. The CDR3 is made up of 13 amino acids. In germline, CDR1 is GTSNPN, CDR2 SVGIG (reference sequence). V was clipped by 3 bases and J by 5 bases, with 12 bases between them. CDR3 loop: CAWSRENRDTQYF. CDR3 in DNA: TGTGCCTGGAGCAGAGAGAATAGAGATACGCAGTATTTT.

This chain links TRBV7-9 with TRBJ2-3; TRBD1 matches 12 bases. The germline V gene has CDR1 SEHNR and CDR2 FQNEAQ (reference sequence). This CDR3 contains 16 residues. Unmatched junction bases numbered 9, after V lost 5 bases and J lost 6 bases. For the CDR3, the DNA is TGTGCCAGCAGCCTGGGGGGACAGGGGGCATCTGATACGCAGTATTTT. Translating gives CASSLGGQGASDTQYF.

The rearrangement uses TRBV5-6 and TRBJ1-2, with 8 bases that match TRBD1. The CDR3 has 14 amino acids. The J segment lost 7 bases and the V segment lost 4 bases, leaving 9 bases of the junction unmatched. The germline V gene encodes CDR1 SGHDT and CDR2 YYEEEE. The CDR3 DNA is TGTGCCAGCAGCCCATGGACAGGGAAGGGTGGCTACACCTTC. It specifies CASSPWTGKGGYTF.

This rearrangement joins TRBV11-2 to TRBJ1-2; D not resolved. CDR1 and CDR2 from the germline V gene are SGHAT and FQNNGV. This CDR3 contains 16 residues. Trimming stripped 7 bases from V and 4 bases from J, with 22 bases between. In nucleotides, the CDR3 is TGTGCCAGCACCCAAGATCAGGTGCTCTTCCTCTATGGCTACACCTTC. Translation gives CASTQDQVLFLYGYTF.

This clone appeared a single time. The chain is built from TRBV7-9 and TRBJ2-2; 7 nucleotides agree with TRBD2. Germline V gives CDR1 SEHNR, CDR2 FQNEAQ (reference sequence). V shed 0 bases, J shed 1 base, and the junction held 2 bases outside the gene matches. CDR3 length: 16 amino acids. The DNA for the CDR3 is TGTGCCAGCAGCTTAGCAGCTAGCGGGAACACCGGGGAGCTGTTTTTT. Translated, it gives CASSLAASGNTGELFF.

The rearrangement uses TRBV11-1 and TRBJ1-1; D gene unclear. The CDR3 runs to 15 residues. Deletions cut 0 bases from V and 7 bases from J, with 15 bases between. The V gene's germline CDR1 is SGHAT and CDR2 FQDESV (reference sequence). The CDR3 sequence is CASSLASLGSGEAFF. CDR3 sequence (DNA): TGTGCCAGCAGCTTAGCGTCGTTGGGATCAGGTGAAGCTTTCTTT.

This clone was observed a few times. CDR3 sequence reads: CASRGVNTEAFF. The CDR3 DNA reads as TGCGCCAGCAGAGGAGTGAACACTGAAGCTTTCTTT. The V and J genes are TRBV10-1 and TRBJ1-1; no definite D call. Germline assignment: CDR1 WNHNN and CDR2 SYGVQD (reference sequence). The CDR3 runs to 12 residues. Trimming shortened V by 6 bases and J by 0 bases, and 5 bases separated the two germline ends.

This clone was observed a few times. V usage is TRBV20-1 and J usage is TRBJ2-7; TRBD1 is a possible D gene (5 bases). There are 13 residues in the CDR3. Trimming took 3 bases from V and 2 from J, leaving 11 bases between them. Germline loops: CDR1 DFQATT, CDR2 SNEGSKA (reference sequence). The CDR3 DNA sequence: TGCAGTGCTAGTTGGCCAGGGACCTACGAGCAGTACTTC. It encodes CSASWPGTYEQYF.

The J gene is TRBJ2-3, the V gene TRBV3-1 (or the pseudogene TRBV3-2); 8 nucleotides line up with TRBD1. J gave up 3 bases and V 1 base, and 9 bases lay outside the gene matches. This CDR3 region has 17 residues. Germline CDR1 and CDR2: LGHDT and YNNKEL (reference sequence). CDR3 region: CASSQGRAGGWTDTQYF. The CDR3 coding sequence is TGTGCCAGCAGCCAAGGGCGGGCAGGGGGCTGGACAGATACGCAGTATTTT.

This clone is a singleton in its sample. In DNA form, the CDR3 reads TGTGCCATCAGGGGTGAGACTAATGAAAAACTGTTTTTT. Its protein product is CAIRGETNEKLFF. The chain carries TRBV10-3 and TRBJ1-4; D gene uncertain. This CDR3 is 13 amino acids long. V lost 6 bases to trimming and J lost 2 bases, with 7 bases between them. Germline CDR1 is ENHRY and CDR2 is SYGVKD.

The chain joins TRBV28 to TRBJ1-1, with 10 nucleotides matching TRBD1. J lost 7 bases, V lost 5 bases, and 7 bases had no gene match. Germline assignment: CDR1 MDHEN and CDR2 SYDVKM. The CDR3 has 14 residues. Here the CDR3 DNA reads TGTGCCAGCAGTCTCCCCGGGACAGGGGATGAAGCTTTCTTT. It is translated as CASSLPGTGDEAFF.

The chain carries TRBV13 and TRBJ2-7; no definite D call. Trimming pared 5 bases from V and 7 bases from J, leaving 15 bases between. The CDR3 extends over 13 amino acids. The germline V gene has CDR1 PRHDT and CDR2 FYEKMQ (reference sequence). The CDR3: CASSPQTTGEQYF. The CDR3 DNA sequence: TGTGCCAGCAGCCCCCAGACCACTGGAGAGCAGTACTTC.

The CDR3 nucleotides read TGTGCCAGCAGTGAAGAGTGGGAGCAGCCCCAGCATTTT. Translated, it gives CASSEEWEQPQHF. The rearrangement uses TRBV2 and TRBJ1-5, with unresolved D. The CDR3 length is 13 residues. V shed 1 base and J shed 7 bases, with 8 bases lying between them. Germline values: CDR1 SNHLY, CDR2 FYNNEI.

The chain employs TRBV19 and TRBJ2-3; 7 bases are a match to TRBD1. The CDR3 sequence is 17 residues long. Germline trimming cut 2 bases from V and 2 bases from J; bases unmatched to any gene: 10. Germline values: CDR1 LNHDA, CDR2 SQIVND (reference sequence). The CDR3 region is CASSIKSPGQLTDTQYF. For the CDR3, the DNA is TGTGCCAGTAGTATAAAGTCCCCGGGACAGCTCACAGATACGCAGTATTTT.

The chain combines TRBV30 with TRBJ2-1; a possible D gene is TRBD1 (5 bases). Trimming removed 5 bases from V and 2 bases from J, with 16 bases in between. The CDR3 runs 15 residues. Germline V lookup: CDR1 GTSNPN, CDR2 SVGIG (reference sequence). The CDR3 region has the DNA TGTGCCTGGGTGGAAGGTAGGGGTCCCTACAATGAGCAGTTCTTC. Protein: CAWVEGRGPYNEQFF. The full variable domain, in which reference TRBV30 and TRBJ2-1 provide the parts outside the CDR3, is SQTIHQWPATLVQPVGSPLSLECTVEGTSNPNLYWYRQAAGRGLQLLFYSVGIGQISSEVPQNLSASRPQDRQFILSSKKLLLSDSGFYLCAWVEGRGPYNEQFFGPGTRLTVL.

The V gene is TRBV3-1 (or the pseudogene TRBV3-2), the J gene TRBJ2-3, with TRBD2 as a possible D gene (6 bases). The CDR3 consists of 16 residues. From germline, CDR1 is LGHDT and CDR2 YNNKEL (reference sequence). V was pared by 6 bases and J by 2 bases, with 18 bases between. The CDR3 reads CASSPSLGGNTDTQYF. In nucleotides, the CDR3 is TGTGCCAGCAGTCCAAGTCTGGGCGGGAACACAGATACGCAGTATTTT.

The chain joins TRBV10-1 to TRBJ1-5; 7 bases match TRBD1. Germline V gene data show CDR1 as WNHNN and CDR2 as SYGVQD (reference sequence). The CDR3 spans 14 residues. Trimming took 4 bases from V and 6 from J; bases not matched to a gene: 6. CDR3 region: CASSAQGTGQPQHF. The DNA of the CDR3 is TGCGCCAGCAGTGCACAGGGGACGGGTCAGCCCCAGCATTTT.

The V and J genes are TRBV7-2 and TRBJ1-5; D is perhaps TRBD1 (5 bases). The V end lost 3 bases, the J end lost 7 bases, and 16 bases lay between the germline ends. Per the germline V gene, CDR1 is SGHTA and CDR2 is FQGNSA. The CDR3 is 15 amino acids. The CDR3 sequence is CASSFQQDMGQPQHF. In nucleotides, the CDR3 is TGTGCCAGCAGCTTCCAACAGGATATGGGGCAGCCCCAGCATTTT.

This clone was seen a single time. Other nucleotide sequences from this sample produce the same CDR3. This chain joins TRBV7-2 and TRBJ1-5, with D unresolved. V lost 2 bases and J 3 bases, leaving 2 bases between the germline ends. From germline, CDR1 is SGHTA and CDR2 FQGNSA. The length of the CDR3 is 12 residues. This CDR3 reads CASSLSNQPQHF. For the CDR3, the DNA is TGTGCCAGCAGCTTATCCAATCAGCCCCAGCATTTT.